The next 13 T cell receptor beta chains were all read from a single sample in a study of shared clonotypes between healthy human individuals. The repertoire was sequenced with immunoSEQ multiplex PCR; TCRdb's copy has only in-frame clones and lacks some. This sample has about 490,000 clones, with more than 65% found just once. Sequencing was carried out using PBMCs. The receptors come from a woman between 35 and 50 years old in good health. Some clones in this sample may be carry-over from other donors' samples.

The rearrangement joins TRBV5-5 to TRBJ2-7; tentatively, D is TRBD2 (6 bases). Germline CDR1 is SGHKS and CDR2 is YYEKEE (reference sequence). This CDR3 region has 14 residues. V dropped 0 bases and J dropped 9 bases, with 16 bases sitting between them. The CDR3 DNA is TGTGCCAGCAGCTTGGTTGGGGCCGGAGGGGTGCAGTACTTC. Translating it yields CASSLVGAGGVQYF.

In the case of this clone: Since a far larger clone is one base different, this is likely a read error. Other DNA sequences in this sample translate to the same CDR3. The V and J genes are TRBV11-1 and TRBJ2-7; TRBD2 matches 13 bases. Germline lookup yields CDR1 SGHAT and CDR2 FQDESV (reference sequence). CDR3 length: 16 residues. The CDR3 loop is CASSLTGTSGTYEQYF. The DNA of the CDR3 is TGCGCCAGCAGCCTCACCGGGACTAGCGGGACCTACGAGCAGTACTTC.

The rearrangement uses TRBV7-8 and TRBJ2-7, with TRBD2 identical over 8 bases. Trimming removed 1 base from V and 4 bases from J; junction bases left unmatched: 6. From germline, CDR1 is SGHVS and CDR2 FQNEAQ. The CDR3 runs 15 residues. Here the CDR3 reads CASSLVPSGLYEQYF. DNA of the CDR3: TGTGCCAGCAGCTTAGTGCCTAGCGGGTTATACGAGCAGTACTTC.

This clone was recorded many times. The chain combines TRBV19 with TRBJ2-3; 7 bases align to TRBD2. V gave up 7 bases and J gave up 4 bases; unmatched junction bases: 11. This CDR3 comprises 15 residues. CDR1 and CDR2 (germline): LNHDA, SQIVND (reference sequence). The CDR3 DNA reads TGTGCCAGTACTTCTGGCGGGAGTGGTGCAGATACGCAGTATTTT. This sequence encodes CASTSGGSGADTQYF. Using reference TRBV19 and TRBJ2-3 for the parts outside the CDR3, the full variable domain is DGGITQSPKYLFRKEGQNVTLSCEQNLNHDAMYWYRQDPGQGLRLIYYSQIVNDFQKGDIAEGYSVSREKKESFPLTVTSAQKNPTAFYLCASTSGGSGADTQYFGPGTRLTVL.

The chain combines TRBV15 with TRBJ1-2, with unresolved D. This CDR3 is 13 amino acids long. CDR1 is LNHNV and CDR2 is YYDKDF in the germline V gene (reference sequence). Trimming pared 0 bases from V and 5 bases from J, leaving 7 bases between. CDR3 bases: TGTGCCACCAGCAGAGACACAGCTTATGGCTACACCTTC. The encoded protein is CATSRDTAYGYTF.

The chain has TRBV9 and TRBJ2-1; no definite D call. CDR1 and CDR2 from the germline V gene are SGDLS and YYNGEE. Trimming took 0 bases from V and 6 from J, leaving 4 bases between them. CDR3 length equals 12 residues. The CDR3 sequence: CASSVGPNEQFF. The DNA of the CDR3 is TGTGCCAGCAGCGTAGGCCCCAATGAGCAGTTCTTC.

For this clone: A far larger clone is just one base off, so this is likely a read error. The J gene is TRBJ2-2, the V gene TRBV11-2; D unresolved. Trimming cost V 5 bases and J 2 bases, with 9 bases left between them. The CDR3 runs 14 residues. The germline CDR1 and CDR2 sequences are SGHAT and FQNNGV. CDR3 DNA: TGTGCCAGCAGCACCCCAAGTAACACCGGGGAGCTGTTTTTT. Translating gives CASSTPSNTGELFF.

There are a few counts of this clone. J is TRBJ2-3 and V is TRBV27; 7 nucleotides match TRBD2. Germline CDR1 MNHEY, CDR2 SMNVEV (reference sequence). CDR3 length: 13 residues. The J segment lost 5 bases and the V segment lost 5 bases, leaving 4 bases of the junction unmatched. The CDR3 bases are TGTGCCAGCAGTAGCGGGGTTGGAGATACGCAGTATTTT. Translation: CASSSGVGDTQYF.

The gene calls are TRBV2 and TRBJ1-4; unclear D gene. Germline values: CDR1 SNHLY, CDR2 FYNNEI. The CDR3 is made up of 13 amino acids. Trimming pared 8 bases from V and 8 bases from J, leaving 15 bases between. The DNA of the CDR3 is TGTGCCAGCGCACGTGAGGGTTGGGAAAAACTGTTTTTT. Its protein product is CASAREGWEKLFF.

As regards this clone: This likely stems from a read error, as it lies one base from a far larger clone. The chain carries TRBV7-3 and TRBJ2-1; D remains unclear. The germline CDR1 and CDR2 sequences are SGHTA and FQGTGA. This CDR3 spans 15 amino acids. This CDR3 reads CASSPVVGKYSEQFF. The CDR3 DNA is TGTGCCAGCAGCCCCGTCGTGGGAAAGTACAGTGAGCAGTTCTTC.

The V call is TRBV2, the J call TRBJ1-5; 7 positions agree with TRBD1. Germline V gives CDR1 SNHLY, CDR2 FYNNEI. The CDR3 consists of 14 residues. The trim removed 6 bases at V and 3 bases at J, leaving 5 bases unmatched. CDR3 nucleotides: TGTGCCAGCAGCTCCGGGACAGACAATCAGCCCCAGCATTTT. Residues: CASSSGTDNQPQHF.

This clone occurred a few times. The rearrangement links TRBV18 to TRBJ1-2, with unresolved D. This CDR3 has 15 residues. Trimming cost V 3 bases and J 1 base, with 12 bases left between them. Germline V gives CDR1 KGHSH, CDR2 LQKENI. The CDR3 DNA reads TGTGCCAGCTCACCCGGACCCAACATTAACTATGGCTACACCTTC. Residues: CASSPGPNINYGYTF.

In its sample, this clone was seen a few times. The chain combines TRBV14 with TRBJ1-4; no definite D call. Germline V gene sequence: CDR1 SGHDN, CDR2 FVKESK. The V gene lost 0 bases and the J gene lost 7 bases, with 15 bases spanning the gap. The CDR3 sequence is 16 residues long. The CDR3, as DNA: TGTGCCAGCAGCCAAGATCGCGTCCCAGGTGGTGAAAAACTGTTTTTT. Amino acid sequence: CASSQDRVPGGEKLFF.